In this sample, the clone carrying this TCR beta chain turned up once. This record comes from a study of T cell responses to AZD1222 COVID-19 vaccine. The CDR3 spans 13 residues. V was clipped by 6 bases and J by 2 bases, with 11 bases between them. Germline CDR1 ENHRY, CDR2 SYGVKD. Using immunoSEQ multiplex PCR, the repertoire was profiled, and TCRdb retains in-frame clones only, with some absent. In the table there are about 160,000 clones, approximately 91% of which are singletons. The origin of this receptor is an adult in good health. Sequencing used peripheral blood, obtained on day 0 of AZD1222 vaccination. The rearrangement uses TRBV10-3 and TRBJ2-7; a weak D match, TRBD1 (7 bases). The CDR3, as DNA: TGTGCCATCAGGGAGGGGACAGCCTACGAGCAGTACTTC. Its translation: CAIREGTAYEQYF.